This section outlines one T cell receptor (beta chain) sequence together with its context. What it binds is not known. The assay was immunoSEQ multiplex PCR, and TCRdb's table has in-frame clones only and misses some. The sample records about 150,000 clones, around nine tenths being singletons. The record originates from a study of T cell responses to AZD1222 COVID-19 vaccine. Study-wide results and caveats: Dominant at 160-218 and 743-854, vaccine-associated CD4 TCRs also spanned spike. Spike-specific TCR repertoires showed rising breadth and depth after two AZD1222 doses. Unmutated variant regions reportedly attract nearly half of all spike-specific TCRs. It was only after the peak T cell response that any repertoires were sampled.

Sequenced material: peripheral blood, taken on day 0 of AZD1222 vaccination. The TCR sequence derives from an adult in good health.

The CDR3 loop is CSVEDRGRHSTDTQYF. The CDR3 region has the DNA TGCAGCGTTGAAGATCGGGGGAGACATAGCACAGATACGCAGTATTTT. The J gene is TRBJ2-3, the V gene TRBV29-1; D might be TRBD2 (6 bases). This CDR3 has 16 residues. Trimming removed 0 bases at V and 0 bases at J, with 13 bases between. Per germline, CDR1 SQVTM and CDR2 ANQGSEA.